The clone carrying this T cell receptor beta chain was detected many times. Trimming shortened V by 1 base and J by 1 base, and 6 bases separated the two germline ends. The CDR3 contains 13 residues. CDR1 SGHKS and CDR2 YYEKEE come from the germline V gene (reference sequence). Preparation of the TCRbeta library was carried out with unique molecular identifiers. TCRdb fed the PCR reads into MiXCR, producing one record per CDR3 protein. Among approximately 640,000 distinct CDR3 sequences listed, approximately 17% were seen once. The data were taken from a study of T-cell reconstitution after alpha-beta-depleted transplantation in children.

The origin of this receptor is a human donor who donated a stem cell graft to a child with acute myeloid leukemia. Sequencing used PBMCs from the stem cell graft donor, obtained from the stem cell graft. The chain employs TRBV5-5 and TRBJ2-7; no reliable D call. CDR3 loop: CASSLTDSYEQYV. The CDR3 bases are TGTGCCAGCAGCTTGACGGATTCCTACGAGCAGTACGTC.